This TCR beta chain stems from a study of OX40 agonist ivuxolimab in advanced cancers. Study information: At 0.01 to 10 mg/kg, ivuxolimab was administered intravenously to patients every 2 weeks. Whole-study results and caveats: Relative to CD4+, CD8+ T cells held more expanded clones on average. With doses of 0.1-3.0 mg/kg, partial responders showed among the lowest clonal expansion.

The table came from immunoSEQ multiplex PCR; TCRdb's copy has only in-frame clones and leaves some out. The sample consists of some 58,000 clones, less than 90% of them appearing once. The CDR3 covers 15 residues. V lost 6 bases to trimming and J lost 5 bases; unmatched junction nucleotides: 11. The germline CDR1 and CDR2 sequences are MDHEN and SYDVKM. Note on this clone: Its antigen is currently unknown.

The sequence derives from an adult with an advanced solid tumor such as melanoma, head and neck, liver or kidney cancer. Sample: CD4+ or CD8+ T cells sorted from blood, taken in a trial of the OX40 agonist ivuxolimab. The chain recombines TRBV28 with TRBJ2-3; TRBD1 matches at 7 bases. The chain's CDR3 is CASSPTGSEKDTQYF. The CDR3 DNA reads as TGTGCCAGCAGCCCGACAGGGTCGGAAAAAGATACGCAGTATTTT.